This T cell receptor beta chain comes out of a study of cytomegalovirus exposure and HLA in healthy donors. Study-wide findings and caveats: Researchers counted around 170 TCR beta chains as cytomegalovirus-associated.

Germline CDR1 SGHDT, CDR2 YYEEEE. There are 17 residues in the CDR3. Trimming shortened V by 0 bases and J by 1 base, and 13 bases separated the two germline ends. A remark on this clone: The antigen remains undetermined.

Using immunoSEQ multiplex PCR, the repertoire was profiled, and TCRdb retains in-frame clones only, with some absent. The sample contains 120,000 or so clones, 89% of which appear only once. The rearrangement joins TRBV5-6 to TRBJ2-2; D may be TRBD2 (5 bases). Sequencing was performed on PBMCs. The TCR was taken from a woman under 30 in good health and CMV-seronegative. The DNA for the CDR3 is TGTGCCAGCAGCTTGGCCGGGGATCCACAGAACACCGGGGAGCTGTTTTTT. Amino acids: CASSLAGDPQNTGELFF.